The 8 T cell receptor beta chains in this list originate from one sample, sequenced in a study of T cell repertoires in cytomegalovirus infection. TCRdb reprocessed the reads via MiXCR and lists one record per CDR3 protein. The table lists 550,000 to 850,000 distinct CDR3 sequences, around 32% of them singletons. Their antigen targets remain unknown. Here the sequenced sample was cultured PBMCs, taken from culture after CMV antigen stimulation. The receptor source for this set is a human donor in good health (CMV status not recorded). Some clones in this sample may be carry-over from other donors' samples.

The table lists this clonotype with a few counts. The V call is TRBV20-1, the J call TRBJ2-5, with D maybe TRBD2 (6 bases). V gave up 3 bases and J gave up 4 bases, with 18 bases separating them. The CDR3 has 15 amino acids. Germline CDR1 DFQATT, CDR2 SNEGSKA (reference sequence). The DNA for the CDR3 is TGCAGTGCTAGTGGACCGGACTTGGGGGGAGAGACCCAGTACTTC. It specifies CSASGPDLGGETQYF.

The chain has TRBV7-6 and TRBJ2-1; D is unclear. V was trimmed by 5 bases and J by 6 bases, leaving 11 bases between them. CDR3 size: 13 residues. Germline CDR1 SGHVS, CDR2 FNYEAQ. CDR3 sequence reads: CASSPHVGNEQFF. CDR3 sequence (DNA): TGTGCCAGCAGCCCCCACGTTGGCAATGAGCAGTTCTTC. The variable domain in full, completed from reference TRBV7-6 and TRBJ2-1, reads GAGVSQSPRYKVTKRGQDVALRCDPISGHVSLYWYRQALGQGPEFLTYFNYEAQQDKSGLPNDRFSAERPEGSISTLTIQRTEQRDSAMYRCASSPHVGNEQFFGPGTRLTVL.

DNA of the CDR3: TGTGCCAGCAGCTTAATAGGACAGCTTAGCTATGGCTACACCTTC. Its translation is CASSLIGQLSYGYTF. The chain couples TRBV5-4 to TRBJ1-2, with D possibly matching TRBD1 (6 bases). V was cut by 2 bases and J by 4 bases, with 15 bases left in between. The V gene's germline CDR1 is SGHNT and CDR2 YYREEE (reference sequence). This CDR3 comprises 15 residues.

The V call is TRBV7-8, the J call TRBJ1-1; D unclear. The CDR3 consists of 15 residues. Germline CDR1 is SGHVS and CDR2 is FQNEAQ. The V gene lost 5 bases and the J gene lost 1 base, with 14 bases spanning the gap. CDR3 in DNA: TGTGCCAGCAGCCCGAGGGAGGGTACGAACACTGAAGCTTTCTTT. This encodes CASSPREGTNTEAFF.

This clonotype has only a few counts. CDR3 DNA sequence: TGTGCCAGCAGTTCCGGACGGACCCAGTACTTC. Protein: CASSSGRTQYF. This rearrangement joins TRBV12-3 or TRBV12-4 to TRBJ2-5, with unresolved D. The CDR3 sequence is 11 residues long. V lost 4 bases to trimming and J lost 7 bases, with 7 bases between them.

This clonotype was detected many times. This chain uses TRBV7-2 with TRBJ2-3; no firm D call. Germline CDR1 reads SGHTA; CDR2 reads FQGNSA. V was shortened by 6 bases and J by 5 bases, with 6 bases between the two germline ends. CDR3 size: 11 residues. The CDR3 loop reads CASSSIDTQYF. The CDR3 coding sequence is TGTGCCAGCAGTTCTATAGATACGCAGTATTTT.

This clonotype showed up just a few times. The genes are TRBV7-8 and TRBJ2-2; 7 bases are shared with TRBD2. Germline trimming cut 5 bases from V and 6 bases from J; bases unmatched to any gene: 12. CDR3 length equals 16 residues. The germline V gene has CDR1 SGHVS and CDR2 FQNEAQ. The chain's CDR3 is CASSPRTGGLAGELFF. In DNA form, the CDR3 reads TGTGCCAGCAGCCCTCGGACGGGAGGATTGGCCGGGGAGCTGTTTTTT.

This chain joins TRBV20-1 and TRBJ2-1; 9 bases match TRBD2. The ends lost 0 bases at V and 4 bases at J; junction bases unmatched: 10. The CDR3 sequence is 17 residues long. Germline V gene sequence: CDR1 DFQATT, CDR2 SNEGSKA (reference sequence). CDR3 protein: CSARDPFSGGLYNEQFF. As DNA, the CDR3 is TGCAGTGCTAGAGATCCCTTTAGCGGGGGCCTGTACAATGAGCAGTTCTTC.